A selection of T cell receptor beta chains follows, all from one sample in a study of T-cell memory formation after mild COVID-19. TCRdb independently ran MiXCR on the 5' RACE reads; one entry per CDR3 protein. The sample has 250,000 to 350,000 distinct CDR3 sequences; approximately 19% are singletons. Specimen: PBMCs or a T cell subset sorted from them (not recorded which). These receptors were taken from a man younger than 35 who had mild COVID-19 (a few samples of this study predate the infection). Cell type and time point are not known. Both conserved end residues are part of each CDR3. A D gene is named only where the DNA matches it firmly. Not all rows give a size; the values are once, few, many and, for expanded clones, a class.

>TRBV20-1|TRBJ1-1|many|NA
TGCAGTGCTAGAGGTTGGATCGCCCGCCGGAACACTGAAGCTTTCTTT
CSARGWIARRNTEAFF
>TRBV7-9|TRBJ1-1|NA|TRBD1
TGTGCCAGCAGCCCAGAACAGGGGATGAACACTGAAGCTTTCTTT
CASSPEQGMNTEAFF
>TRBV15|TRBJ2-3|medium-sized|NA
TGTGCCACCAGCAGAGATGGACGCCCCACAGATACGCAGTATTTT
CATSRDGRPTDTQYF
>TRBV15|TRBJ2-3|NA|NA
TGTGCCACCAGCAGAGTGATGTTCCCAGGCACAGATACGCAGTATTTT
CATSRVMFPGTDTQYF
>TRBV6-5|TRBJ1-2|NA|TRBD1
TGTGCCAGCAGTCCGCCTTGGGGGACAGGGTTTCCTGGCTACACCTTC
CASSPPWGTGFPGYTF
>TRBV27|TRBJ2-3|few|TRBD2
TGTGCCAGCAGTTCCCGTTGGGGTAGCGGGTCCACAGATACGCAGTATTTT
CASSSRWGSGSTDTQYF
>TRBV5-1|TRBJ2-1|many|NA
TGCGCCAGCAGCTTGGGGGGAGGTGAGCAGTTCTTC
CASSLGGGEQFF
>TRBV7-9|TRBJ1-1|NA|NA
TGTGCCAGCACCTTAATCTCAGGTTACACTTTCTTT
CASTLISGYTFF
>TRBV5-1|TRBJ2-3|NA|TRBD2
TGCGCCAGCAGCTTGGTAGCGGGGGCGGTCACAGATACGCAGTATTTT
CASSLVAGAVTDTQYF
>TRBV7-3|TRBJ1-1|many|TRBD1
TGTGCCAGCAGCTTAATTTCAGGGGGTGGTGAAGCTTTCTTT
CASSLISGGGEAFF
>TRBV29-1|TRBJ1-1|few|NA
TGCAGCGTCCGGACTTTATTGAACACTGAAGCTTTCTTT
CSVRTLLNTEAFF
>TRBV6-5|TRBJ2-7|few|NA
TGTGCCAGCAGGGCCTCGATTGTCCCGGTAAACGAGCAGTACTTC
CASRASIVPVNEQYF
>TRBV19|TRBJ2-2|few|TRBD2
TGTGCCAGTAGCCGTCACAATAGCGGGGTCAACACCGGGGAGCTGTTTTTT
CASSRHNSGVNTGELFF
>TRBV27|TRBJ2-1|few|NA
TGTGCCAGCAGTTCAAGGTCGGGGACCTACTCCTACAATGAGCAGTTCTTC
CASSSRSGTYSYNEQFF
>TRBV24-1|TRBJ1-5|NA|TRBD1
TGTGCCACCAGTCCGGACAGGACCTATCAGCCCCAGCATTTT
CATSPDRTYQPQHF
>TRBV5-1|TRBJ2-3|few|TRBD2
TGCGCCAGCAGCTTCGGTAGCGGGGGGGGTACAGATACGCAGTATTTT
CASSFGSGGGTDTQYF
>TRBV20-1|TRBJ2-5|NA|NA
TGCAGTGCTAGTGGGGCTACACAAGAGACCCAGTACTTC
CSASGATQETQYF
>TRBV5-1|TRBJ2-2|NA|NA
TGCGCCAGCAGCCGGGACGGGGAGCTGTTTTTT
CASSRDGELFF
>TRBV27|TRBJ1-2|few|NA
TGTGCCAGCAGCTGGGCGCCCACCCCTAACTATGGCTACACCTTC
CASSWAPTPNYGYTF
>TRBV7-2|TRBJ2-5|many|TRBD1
TGTGCCAGCAGCGACAGGGAGTCGAAGACCCAGTACTTC
CASSDRESKTQYF
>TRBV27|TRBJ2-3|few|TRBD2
TGTGCCAGCAGTTTTCGGCTAGCGGGGGGGCCCACGAATACGCAGTATTTT
CASSFRLAGGPTNTQYF
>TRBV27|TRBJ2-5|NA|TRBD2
TGTGCCAGCAGTTACCTAGCGGGGGTCGGAGAGACCCAGTACTTC
CASSYLAGVGETQYF
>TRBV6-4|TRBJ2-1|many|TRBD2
TGTGCCAGCAGTGAAAAAGCGGGGGGGTACAATGAGCAGTTCTTC
CASSEKAGGYNEQFF
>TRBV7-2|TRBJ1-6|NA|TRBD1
TGTGCCAGCAGCCCGTCCGGGACAGGGGACGATTTTTTCAATTCACCCCTCCACTTT
CASSPSGTGDDFFNSPLHF
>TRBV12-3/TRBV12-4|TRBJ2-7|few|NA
TGTGCCAGCAGTTTACCAGTGCGGGGAACCTACGAGCAGTACTTC
CASSLPVRGTYEQYF
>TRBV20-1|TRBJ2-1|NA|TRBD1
TGCAGTGCTAGAACACGGGACAGATCCTACAATGAGCAGTTCTTC
CSARTRDRSYNEQFF
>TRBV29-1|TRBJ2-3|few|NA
TGCAGCGTTGACGGAGGGGGGGGCACAGATACGCAGTATTTT
CSVDGGGGTDTQYF
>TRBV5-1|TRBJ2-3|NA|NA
TGCGCCAGCAGCTTCCCCGTGGGAGATACGCAGTATTTT
CASSFPVGDTQYF
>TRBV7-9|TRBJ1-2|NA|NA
TGTGCCAGCAGCTTAGTCCGACAGGAGGATGGCTACACCTTC
CASSLVRQEDGYTF